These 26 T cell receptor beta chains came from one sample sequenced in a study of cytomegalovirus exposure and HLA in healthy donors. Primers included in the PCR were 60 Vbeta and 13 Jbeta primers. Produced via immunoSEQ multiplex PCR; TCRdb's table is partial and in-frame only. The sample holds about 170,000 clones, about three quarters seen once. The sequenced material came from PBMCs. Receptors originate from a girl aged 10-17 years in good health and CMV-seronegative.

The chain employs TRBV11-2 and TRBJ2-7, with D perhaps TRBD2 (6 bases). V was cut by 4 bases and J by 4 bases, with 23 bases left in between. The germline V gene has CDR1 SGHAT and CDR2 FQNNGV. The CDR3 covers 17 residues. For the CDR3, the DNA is TGTGCCAGCAGCTCGGGGTACCTGGGGACCGCGGGGTACGAGCAGTACTTC. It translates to CASSSGYLGTAGYEQYF.

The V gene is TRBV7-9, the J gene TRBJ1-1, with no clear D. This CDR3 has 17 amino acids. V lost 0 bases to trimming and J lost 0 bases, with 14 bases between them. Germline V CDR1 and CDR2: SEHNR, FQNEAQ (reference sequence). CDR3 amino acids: CASSLAREGYMNTEAFF. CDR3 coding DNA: TGTGCCAGCAGCTTAGCCCGCGAGGGATACATGAACACTGAAGCTTTCTTT.

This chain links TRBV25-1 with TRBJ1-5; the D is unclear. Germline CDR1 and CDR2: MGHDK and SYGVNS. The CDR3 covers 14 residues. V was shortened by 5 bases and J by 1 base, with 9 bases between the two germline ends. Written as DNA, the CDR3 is TGTGCCAGCAGTTTCGCGGGAAGCAATCAGCCCCAGCATTTT. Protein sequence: CASSFAGSNQPQHF.

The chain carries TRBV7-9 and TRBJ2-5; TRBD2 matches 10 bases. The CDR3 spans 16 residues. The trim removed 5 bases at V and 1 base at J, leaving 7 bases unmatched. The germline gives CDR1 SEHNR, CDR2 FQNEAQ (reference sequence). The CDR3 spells CASSQGLADLQETQYF. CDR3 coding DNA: TGTGCCAGCAGCCAAGGACTAGCGGACCTCCAAGAGACCCAGTACTTC.

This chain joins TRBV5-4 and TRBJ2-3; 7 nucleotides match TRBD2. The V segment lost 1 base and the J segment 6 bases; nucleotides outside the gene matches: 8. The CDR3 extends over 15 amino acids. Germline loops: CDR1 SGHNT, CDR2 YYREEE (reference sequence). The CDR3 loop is CASSLYRLADDTQYF. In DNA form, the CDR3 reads TGTGCCAGCAGCTTGTACCGTCTAGCGGATGATACGCAGTATTTT.

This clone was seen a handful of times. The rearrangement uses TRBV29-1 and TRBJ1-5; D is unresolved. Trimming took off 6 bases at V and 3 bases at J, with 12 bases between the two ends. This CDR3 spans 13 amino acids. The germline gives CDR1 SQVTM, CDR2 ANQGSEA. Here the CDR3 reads CSVGTGTNQPQHF. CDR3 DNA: TGCAGCGTCGGCACGGGAACCAATCAGCCCCAGCATTTT.

CDR3 sequence reads: CASSTSGGALDTQYF. DNA of the CDR3: TGCGCCAGCAGTACTAGCGGGGGGGCCTTAGATACGCAGTATTTT. This chain uses TRBV10-1 with TRBJ2-3, with 13 positions matching TRBD2. Germline trimming cut 5 bases from V and 5 bases from J; bases unmatched to any gene: 4. Germline CDR1 is WNHNN and CDR2 is SYGVQD (reference sequence). This CDR3 contains 15 residues.

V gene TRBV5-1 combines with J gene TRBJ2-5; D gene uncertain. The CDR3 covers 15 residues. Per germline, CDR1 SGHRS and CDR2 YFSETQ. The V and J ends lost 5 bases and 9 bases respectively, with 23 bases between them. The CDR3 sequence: CASRADPSYPSAQYF. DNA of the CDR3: TGCGCCAGCAGGGCCGACCCCAGTTATCCCAGCGCCCAGTACTTC.

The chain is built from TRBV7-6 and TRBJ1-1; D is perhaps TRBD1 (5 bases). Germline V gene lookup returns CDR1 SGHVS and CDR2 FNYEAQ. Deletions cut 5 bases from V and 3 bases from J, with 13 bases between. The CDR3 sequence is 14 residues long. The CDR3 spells CASSGGGSDTEAFF. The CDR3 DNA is TGTGCCAGCAGCGGGGGGGGTTCGGACACTGAAGCTTTCTTT.

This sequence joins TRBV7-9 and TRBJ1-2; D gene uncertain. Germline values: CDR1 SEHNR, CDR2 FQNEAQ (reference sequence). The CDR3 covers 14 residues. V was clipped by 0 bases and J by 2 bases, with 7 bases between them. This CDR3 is CASSLASRNYGYTF. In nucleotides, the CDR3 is TGTGCCAGCAGCTTAGCTAGTAGAAACTATGGCTACACCTTC.

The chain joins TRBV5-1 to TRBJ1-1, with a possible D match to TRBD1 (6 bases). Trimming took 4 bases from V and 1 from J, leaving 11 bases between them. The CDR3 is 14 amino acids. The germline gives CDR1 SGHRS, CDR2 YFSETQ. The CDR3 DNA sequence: TGCGCCAGCAGCCCCGGGGGGGCGAACACTGAAGCTTTCTTT. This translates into CASSPGGANTEAFF.

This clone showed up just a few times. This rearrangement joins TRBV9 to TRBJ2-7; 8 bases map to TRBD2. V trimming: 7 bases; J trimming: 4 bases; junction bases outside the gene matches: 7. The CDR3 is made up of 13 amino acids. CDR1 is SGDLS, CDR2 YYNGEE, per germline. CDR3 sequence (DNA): TGTGCCAGCGGAAGCGGGGGAGGTTACGAGCAGTACTTC. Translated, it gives CASGSGGGYEQYF.

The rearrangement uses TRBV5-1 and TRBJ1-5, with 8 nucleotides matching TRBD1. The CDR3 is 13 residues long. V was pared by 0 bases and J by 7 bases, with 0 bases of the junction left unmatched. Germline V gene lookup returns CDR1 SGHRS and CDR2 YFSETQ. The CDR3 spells CASSLGQGQPQHF. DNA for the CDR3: TGCGCCAGCAGCTTGGGACAGGGGCAGCCCCAGCATTTT.

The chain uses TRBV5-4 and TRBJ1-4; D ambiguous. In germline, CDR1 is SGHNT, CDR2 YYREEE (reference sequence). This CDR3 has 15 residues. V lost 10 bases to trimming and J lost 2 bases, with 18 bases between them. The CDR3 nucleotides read TGTGCCGGAGGGAGTGGTCGCGGCACTAATGAAAAACTGTTTTTT. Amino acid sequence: CAGGSGRGTNEKLFF. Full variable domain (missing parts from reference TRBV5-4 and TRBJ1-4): ETGVTQSPTHLIKTRGQQVTLRCSSQSGHNTVSWYQQALGQGPQFIFQYYREEENGRGNFPPRFSGLQFPNYSSELNVNALELDDSALYLCAGGSGRGTNEKLFFGSGTQLSVL.

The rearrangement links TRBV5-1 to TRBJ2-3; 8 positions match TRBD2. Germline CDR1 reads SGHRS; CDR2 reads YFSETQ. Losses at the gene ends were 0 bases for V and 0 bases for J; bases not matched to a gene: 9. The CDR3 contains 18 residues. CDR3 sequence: CASSLGLAGSSSTDTQYF. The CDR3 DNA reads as TGCGCCAGCAGCTTGGGGCTAGCGGGCAGCTCTAGCACAGATACGCAGTATTTT.

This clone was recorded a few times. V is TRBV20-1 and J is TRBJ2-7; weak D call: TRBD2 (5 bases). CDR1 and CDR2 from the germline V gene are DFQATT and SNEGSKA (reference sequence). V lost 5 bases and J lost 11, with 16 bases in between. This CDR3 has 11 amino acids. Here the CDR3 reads CSARDGVREYF. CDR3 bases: TGCAGTGCTCGGGATGGGGTCCGGGAGTACTTC.

CDR3 protein: CASQHRGNTIYF. The CDR3 bases are TGTGCCAGCCAGCACAGGGGAAACACCATATATTTT. The chain recombines TRBV25-1 with TRBJ1-3; tentative D call: TRBD1 (5 bases). Trimming removed 8 bases at V and 4 bases at J, with 9 bases between. Germline loops: CDR1 MGHDK, CDR2 SYGVNS. The CDR3 runs 12 residues.

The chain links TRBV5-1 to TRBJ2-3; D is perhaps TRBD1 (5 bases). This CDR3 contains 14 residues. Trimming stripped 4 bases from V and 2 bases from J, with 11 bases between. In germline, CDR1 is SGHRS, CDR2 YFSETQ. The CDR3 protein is CASSPTQVTDTQYF. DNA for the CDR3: TGCGCCAGCAGCCCAACACAGGTCACAGATACGCAGTATTTT.

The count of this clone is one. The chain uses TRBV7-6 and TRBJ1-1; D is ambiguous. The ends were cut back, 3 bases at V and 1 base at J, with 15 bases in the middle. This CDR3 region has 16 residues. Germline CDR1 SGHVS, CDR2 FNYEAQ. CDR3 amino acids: CASSLNVDISNTEAFF. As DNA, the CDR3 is TGTGCCAGCAGCTTGAATGTAGATATCTCGAACACTGAAGCTTTCTTT.

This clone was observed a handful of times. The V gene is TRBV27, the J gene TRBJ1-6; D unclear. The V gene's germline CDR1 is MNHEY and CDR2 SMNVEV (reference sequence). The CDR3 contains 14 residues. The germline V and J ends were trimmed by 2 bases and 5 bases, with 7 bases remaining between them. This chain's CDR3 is CASSLRVDNSPLHF. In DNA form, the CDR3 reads TGTGCCAGCAGTTTACGCGTAGATAATTCACCCCTCCACTTT.

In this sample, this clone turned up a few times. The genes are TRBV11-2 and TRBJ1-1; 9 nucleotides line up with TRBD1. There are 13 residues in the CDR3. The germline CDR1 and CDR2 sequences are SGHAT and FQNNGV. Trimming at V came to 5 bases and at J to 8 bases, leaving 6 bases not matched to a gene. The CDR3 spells CASSVGQGVEAFF. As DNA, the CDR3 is TGTGCCAGCAGCGTGGGACAGGGAGTCGAAGCTTTCTTT. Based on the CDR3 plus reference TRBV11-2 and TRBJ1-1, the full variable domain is EAGVAQSPRYKIIEKRQSVAFWCNPISGHATLYWYQQILGQGPKLLIQFQNNGVVDDSQLPKDRFSAERLKGVDSTLKIQPAKLEDSAVYLCASSVGQGVEAFFGQGTRLTVV.

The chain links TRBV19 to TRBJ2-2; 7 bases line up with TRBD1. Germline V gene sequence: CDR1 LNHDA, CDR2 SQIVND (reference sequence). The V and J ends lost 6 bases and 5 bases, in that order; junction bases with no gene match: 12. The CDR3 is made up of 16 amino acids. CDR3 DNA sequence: TGTGCCAGTAGGACGGGTTCAGGGGGAAGTACCGGGGAGCTGTTTTTT. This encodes CASRTGSGGSTGELFF.

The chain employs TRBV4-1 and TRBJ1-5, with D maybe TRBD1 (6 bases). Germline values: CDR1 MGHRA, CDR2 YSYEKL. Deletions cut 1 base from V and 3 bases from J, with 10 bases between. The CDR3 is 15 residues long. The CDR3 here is CASSQGDRINQPQHF. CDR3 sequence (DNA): TGCGCCAGCAGCCAAGGAGACAGGATCAATCAGCCCCAGCATTTT.

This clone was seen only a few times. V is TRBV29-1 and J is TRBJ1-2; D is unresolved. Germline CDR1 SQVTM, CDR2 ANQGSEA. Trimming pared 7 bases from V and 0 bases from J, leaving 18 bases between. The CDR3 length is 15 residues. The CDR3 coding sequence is TGCAGCGGAATCAAACTAAGACGATCTAACTATGGCTACACCTTC. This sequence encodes CSGIKLRRSNYGYTF.

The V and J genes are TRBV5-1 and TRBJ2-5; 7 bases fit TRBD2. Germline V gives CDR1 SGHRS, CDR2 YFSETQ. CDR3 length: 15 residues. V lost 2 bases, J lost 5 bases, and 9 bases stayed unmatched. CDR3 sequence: CASSLEAGRTETQYF. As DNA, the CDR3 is TGCGCCAGCAGCTTAGAAGCGGGGAGGACGGAGACCCAGTACTTC.

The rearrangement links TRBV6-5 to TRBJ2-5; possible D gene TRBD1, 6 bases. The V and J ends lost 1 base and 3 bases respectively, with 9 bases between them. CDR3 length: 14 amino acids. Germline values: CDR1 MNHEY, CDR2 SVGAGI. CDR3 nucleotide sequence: TGTGCCAGCAGTTACTGGGGGCGAGAAGAGACCCAGTACTTC. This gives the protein CASSYWGREETQYF.